This T cell receptor (beta chain) was captured by sequencing in a study of blood T cell repertoires in COVID-19. Study summary: The study drew acute and convalescent COVID-19 samples from the United States, Italy and Spain.

Exposed volunteers were people who met a COVID-19 case within 2 weeks before study entry. V was clipped by 0 bases and J by 7 bases, with 10 bases between them. Germline V gene sequence: CDR1 MNHNS, CDR2 SASEGT. The CDR3 has 14 amino acids. The assay was immunoSEQ multiplex PCR, and TCRdb's table has in-frame clones only and misses some. The sample lists about 220,000 clones, around 90% occurring once. The sample was PBMCs or T cells enriched from blood (not recorded which). This TCR derives from a man between 25 and 39 years old who had been exposed to COVID-19. The V and J genes are TRBV6-1 and TRBJ1-5; D remains unclear. The CDR3 sequence is CASSEAPTGQPQHF. CDR3 sequence (DNA): TGTGCCAGCAGTGAAGCCCCCACGGGGCAGCCCCAGCATTTT.